This T cell receptor (beta chain) was profiled in a study of blood T cells in healthy people across ages. This clonotype has only a few counts. Next came a second PCR, run for about 6 to 12 cycles, which used a sample-barcoded 5' primer along with a J-beta primer mix. TCRdb reanalysed the 5' RACE reads using MiXCR and keeps one entry per CDR3 protein. Of roughly 800,000 distinct CDR3 sequences listed, around a quarter are singletons. CDR3 length: 14 amino acids. Germline V gives CDR1 LGHNA, CDR2 YSLEER. V gave up 0 bases and J gave up 8 bases, with 11 bases separating them. The same specimen was also included in a second study, on T cells of mothers and their children.

Sequences were obtained from blood. The rearrangement links TRBV4-3 to TRBJ2-4, with D possibly matching TRBD1 (5 bases). The sequence was obtained from a boy under 18 in good health. The CDR3 spells CASSQDRVLDIQYF. DNA for the CDR3: TGCGCCAGCAGCCAAGACAGGGTTTTGGACATTCAGTACTTC.